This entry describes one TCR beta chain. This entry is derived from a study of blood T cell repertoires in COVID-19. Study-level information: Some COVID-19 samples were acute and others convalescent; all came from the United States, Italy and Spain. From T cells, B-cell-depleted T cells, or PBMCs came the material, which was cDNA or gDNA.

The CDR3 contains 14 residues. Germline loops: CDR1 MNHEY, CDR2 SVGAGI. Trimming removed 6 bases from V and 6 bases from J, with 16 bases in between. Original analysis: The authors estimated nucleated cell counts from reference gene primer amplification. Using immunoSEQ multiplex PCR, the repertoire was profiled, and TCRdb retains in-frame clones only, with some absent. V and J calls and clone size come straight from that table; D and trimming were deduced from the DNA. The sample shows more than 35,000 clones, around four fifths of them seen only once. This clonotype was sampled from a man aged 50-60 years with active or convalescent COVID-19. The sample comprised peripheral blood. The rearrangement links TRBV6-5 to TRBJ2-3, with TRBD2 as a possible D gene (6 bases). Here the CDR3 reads CASSPGTPGDTQYF. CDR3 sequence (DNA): TGTGCCAGCAGCCCCGGGACTCCTGGGGATACGCAGTATTTT.